The rows below give T cell receptor beta chains drawn from one sample of a study of blood T cell repertoires in COVID-19. Sequencing used immunoSEQ multiplex PCR; TCRdb keeps in-frame clones, though not all of them. The data show about 250,000 clones, around four fifths seen once. Source material: peripheral blood. All receptors come from a man older than 75 with acute or convalescent COVID-19. The CDR3 runs from the conserved cysteine through the conserved F or W. The order of the fields is clone size, J gene, D gene, V gene, CDR3 DNA, CDR3 protein. D genes are given only for firm matches. Not every row has a clone size; where given, it reads once, few, many or a size class.

clone size: -
J gene: TRBJ2-3
D gene: -
V gene: TRBV27
CDR3 DNA: TGTGCCAGCTGGGGGGGGACAGGGACTGACCTGCCAAGGAGCGGGAGGTGGGCAGATACGCAGTATTTT
CDR3 protein: CASWGGTGTDLPRSGRWADTQYF

clone size: -
J gene: TRBJ2-7
D gene: TRBD1
V gene: TRBV9
CDR3 DNA: TGTGCCAGCAGCGCCCGGGACAGGGTGGGAGAGCAGTACTTC
CDR3 protein: CASSARDRVGEQYF

clone size: -
J gene: TRBJ2-5
D gene: TRBD2
V gene: TRBV18
CDR3 DNA: TGTGCCAGCTCACCGACTAGCGGGGGGATCGGAGAGACCCAGTACTTC
CDR3 protein: CASSPTSGGIGETQYF

clone size: -
J gene: TRBJ1-6
D gene: TRBD1
V gene: TRBV3-1/TRBV3-2
CDR3 DNA: TGTGCCAGCAGGACAGGGGATAATTCACCCCTCCACTTT
CDR3 protein: CASRTGDNSPLHF

clone size: -
J gene: TRBJ1-1
D gene: -
V gene: TRBV24-1
CDR3 DNA: TGTGCCACCAGTGATTCTAGACGGGAGAAAGCTTTCTTT
CDR3 protein: CATSDSRREKAFF

clone size: many
J gene: TRBJ2-7
D gene: -
V gene: TRBV19
CDR3 DNA: TGTGCCAGTAGTCAAGCCGCGGGCGAGCAGTACTTC
CDR3 protein: CASSQAAGEQYF

clone size: few
J gene: TRBJ1-6
D gene: -
V gene: TRBV11-2
CDR3 DNA: TGTGCCAGCAGCCCCCAGCGGGTGGGGGGGAGTTCACCCCTCCACTTT
CDR3 protein: CASSPQRVGGSSPLHF

clone size: -
J gene: TRBJ1-2
D gene: -
V gene: TRBV13
CDR3 DNA: TGTGCCAGCAGCCCGCGACAGGCAATTAGTGGCTACACCTTC
CDR3 protein: CASSPRQAISGYTF

clone size: -
J gene: TRBJ2-2
D gene: TRBD2
V gene: TRBV19
CDR3 DNA: TGTGCCAGTAGAAGAGGGGAGGGCTCGAACACCGGGGAGCTGTTTTTT
CDR3 protein: CASRRGEGSNTGELFF

clone size: few
J gene: TRBJ1-1
D gene: TRBD1
V gene: TRBV5-1
CDR3 DNA: TGCGCCAGCAGCTACAGGGACAGGGTGAACACTGAAGCTTTCTTT
CDR3 protein: CASSYRDRVNTEAFF

clone size: -
J gene: TRBJ1-1
D gene: -
V gene: TRBV5-4
CDR3 DNA: TGTGCCAGCAGCTTCAGAACGAACACTGAAGCTTTCTTT
CDR3 protein: CASSFRTNTEAFF

clone size: -
J gene: TRBJ2-2
D gene: -
V gene: TRBV30
CDR3 DNA: TGTGCCTGGATAGCGGATGCGAACACCGGGGAGCTGTTTTTT
CDR3 protein: CAWIADANTGELFF